The 31 T cell receptor beta chains below were found in one sample sequenced in a study of blood T cell repertoires in COVID-19. The method was immunoSEQ multiplex PCR; TCRdb's version includes in-frame clones alone and lacks a portion of them. Here the sample spans 200,000 to 250,000 clones, about 87% being singletons. Sequenced: peripheral blood. These receptors were collected from a woman in her thirties with COVID-19, enrolled during active disease.

Turning to this clone: Other DNA sequences in this sample translate to the same CDR3. The chain joins TRBV6-2 or TRBV6-3 to TRBJ1-2; no definite D call. The V end was cut by 6 bases, the J end by 0 bases, with 5 bases between. CDR3 length: 12 amino acids. Germline lookup yields CDR1 MNHEY and CDR2 SVGEGT. CDR3 sequence: CASSTANYGYTF. The DNA for the CDR3 is TGTGCCAGCAGCACGGCTAACTATGGCTACACCTTC.

The chain uses TRBV6-6 and TRBJ2-1; no clear D. CDR1 MNHNY and CDR2 SVGAGI come from the germline V gene (reference sequence). This CDR3 is 16 amino acids long. Trimming took 2 bases from V and 3 from J, leaving 14 bases between them. The CDR3 nucleotides read TGTGCCAGCAGTTACGCGGCCCCCTCCAGCTACAATGAGCAGTTCTTC. Translated, it gives CASSYAAPSSYNEQFF.

The CDR3 region has the DNA TGTGCCAGCAGCTTAGAGGGGACAGGGGGGTCTGATGGCTACACCTTC. Protein: CASSLEGTGGSDGYTF. This sequence joins TRBV7-8 and TRBJ1-2, with 11 bases lining up with TRBD1. Germline V gene data show CDR1 as SGHVS and CDR2 as FQNEAQ. The CDR3 is made up of 16 amino acids. With V trimmed by 1 base and J by 6 bases, 7 bases remained unmatched.

The chain joins TRBV15 to TRBJ2-7; 10 nucleotides align to TRBD2. The junction had 3 bases not matched to a gene; V was cut back by 2 bases and J by 2 bases. This CDR3 is built from 15 residues. The germline V gene has CDR1 LNHNV and CDR2 YYDKDF (reference sequence). CDR3: CATSRSLAGPYEQYV. The CDR3 bases are TGTGCCACCAGCAGATCACTAGCGGGGCCCTACGAGCAGTACGTC.

The chain uses TRBV18 and TRBJ2-2, with 7 bases identical to TRBD1. The CDR3 is 15 amino acids. Germline CDR1 reads KGHSH; CDR2 reads LQKENI. J was trimmed by 5 bases and V by 4 bases; bases with no gene match: 7. This CDR3 is CASSLTGTETGELFF. DNA of the CDR3: TGTGCCAGCTCACTGACCGGGACAGAGACCGGGGAGCTGTTTTTT.

The chain recombines TRBV5-1 with TRBJ1-2; TRBD1 is a possible D gene (6 bases). Germline V gene data show CDR1 as SGHRS and CDR2 as YFSETQ. The CDR3 length is 17 residues. Trimming stripped 6 bases from V and 0 bases from J, with 21 bases between. The CDR3 DNA is TGCGCCAGCAAGTTTCAATCGGGACACCTAGCTAACTATGGCTACACCTTC. It specifies CASKFQSGHLANYGYTF.

In DNA form, the CDR3 reads TGCGCCAGCAGCCCCCGGGACAGTTACCCCCCTGAAGCTTTCTTT. Amino acids: CASSPRDSYPPEAFF. This chain uses TRBV4-1 with TRBJ1-1, with TRBD1 identical over 7 bases. The V segment lost 4 bases and the J segment 6 bases; nucleotides outside the gene matches: 11. Germline V CDR1 and CDR2: MGHRA, YSYEKL. This CDR3 spans 15 amino acids.

This rearrangement joins TRBV29-1 to TRBJ1-1; D gene ambiguous. This CDR3 has 11 amino acids. The germline CDR1 and CDR2 sequences are SQVTM and ANQGSEA. V dropped 3 bases and J dropped 7 bases, with 9 bases sitting between them. CDR3 sequence: CSVDRRNEAFF. In DNA form, the CDR3 reads TGCAGCGTTGATCGGCGGAATGAAGCTTTCTTT. Drawing the rest from reference TRBV29-1 and TRBJ1-1, the complete variable domain is SAVISQKPSRDICQRGTSLTIQCQVDSQVTMMFWYRQQPGQSLTLIATANQGSEATYESGFVIDKFPISRPNLTFSTLTVSNMSPEDSSIYLCSVDRRNEAFFGQGTRLTVV.

Of note for this clone: A read error may account for a junction end that differs from germline. The chain joins TRBV2 to TRBJ2-1, with no clear D. This CDR3 comprises 12 residues. Germline lookup yields CDR1 SNHLY and CDR2 FYNNEI. The CDR3 here is CASSEGYSEQFF. The DNA for the CDR3 is TGTGCCAGCAGTGAAGGGTACAGTGAGCAGTTCTTC.

The chain links TRBV19 to TRBJ2-3; 15 bases agree with TRBD2. The germline V gene encodes CDR1 LNHDA and CDR2 SQIVND (reference sequence). CDR3 length equals 19 residues. The trim removed 3 bases at V and 4 bases at J, leaving 11 bases unmatched. CDR3 DNA sequence: TGTGCCAGTAGTATCCAAAACCCGGGACTAGCGGGAGGAGCAGATACGCAGTATTTT. This translates into CASSIQNPGLAGGADTQYF.

The V gene is TRBV4-1, the J gene TRBJ2-7, with D possibly matching TRBD1 (6 bases). Germline V gives CDR1 MGHRA, CDR2 YSYEKL. V gave up 5 bases and J gave up 5 bases, with 13 bases separating them. This CDR3 has 13 amino acids. In DNA form, the CDR3 reads TGCGCCAGCAGCACGCGAACAGGGCACGAGCAGTACTTC. Translation: CASSTRTGHEQYF.

V and J are TRBV21-1 and TRBJ2-1; the table calls TRBD1, which could not be checked here. TRBV21-1 is a pseudogene. The CDR3 is 20 residues long. CDR3 bases: TGTGCCAGCAGCAAAGATCTGGGGGCGAGCGCCTCTAGCTCCTACAATGAGCAGTTCTTC. This codes for CASSKDLGASASSSYNEQFF.

The sample holds one count of this clone. This sequence joins TRBV18 and TRBJ2-1; tentative D call: TRBD2 (5 bases). Trimming took off 2 bases at V and 6 bases at J, with 8 bases between the two ends. The CDR3 sequence is 13 residues long. Per germline, CDR1 KGHSH and CDR2 LQKENI. The CDR3: CASSPGESNEQFF. CDR3 sequence (DNA): TGTGCCAGCTCACCAGGGGAGAGCAATGAGCAGTTCTTC.

Of note for this clone: One junction end does not reproduce the germline sequence, and a read error may be involved. The chain is built from TRBV3-1 (or the pseudogene TRBV3-2) and TRBJ2-1, with TRBD2 matching 8 bases. This CDR3 contains 15 residues. Looked up from germline, CDR1 is LGHDT and CDR2 is YNNKEL (reference sequence). The CDR3 nucleotides read TGTGCCAGCAGCCGGGAGCGGGAGTCCTTCAATGAGCAGTTCTTC. This encodes CASSRERESFNEQFF.

The chain recombines TRBV9 with TRBJ2-1; D not certain. This CDR3 contains 15 residues. Trimming removed 4 bases at V and 2 bases at J, with 13 bases between. CDR1 and CDR2 from the germline V gene are SGDLS and YYNGEE. CDR3 in amino acids: CASSSRVGTYNEQFF. The CDR3, as DNA: TGTGCCAGCAGCTCCCGTGTGGGCACCTACAATGAGCAGTTCTTC.

The genes are TRBV7-2 and TRBJ2-5; maybe TRBD2 (5 bases). Trimming left V 5 bases short and J 2 bases short, with 15 bases between. This CDR3 is 15 amino acids long. The germline gives CDR1 SGHTA, CDR2 FQGNSA. In DNA, the CDR3 is TGTGCCAGCAGCCCTTCGAGCGGTACACAAGAGACCCAGTACTTC. As protein: CASSPSSGTQETQYF.

The CDR3 protein is CASSWTGTDNSPLHF. CDR3 bases: TGCGCCAGCAGCTGGACAGGGACCGATAATTCACCCCTCCACTTT. V is TRBV5-1 and J is TRBJ1-6; TRBD1 aligns across 8 bases. There are 15 residues in the CDR3. Germline V gives CDR1 SGHRS, CDR2 YFSETQ. Trimming cost V 3 bases and J 5 bases; bases outside gene matches: 4.

This chain links TRBV7-2 with TRBJ2-3, with a tentative D call TRBD2 (6 bases). Germline CDR1 is SGHTA and CDR2 is FQGNSA. Trimming shortened V by 4 bases and J by 2 bases, and 19 bases separated the two germline ends. The CDR3 covers 17 residues. The CDR3 DNA reads TGTGCCAGCAGCTCCCCCCCCGGGGCGGGGATCACAGATACGCAGTATTTT. This sequence encodes CASSSPPGAGITDTQYF.

V is TRBV14 and J is TRBJ2-1, with 13 bases matching TRBD2. The V segment lost 1 base and the J segment 9 bases; nucleotides outside the gene matches: 15. This CDR3 is built from 19 residues. Germline V gene lookup returns CDR1 SGHDN and CDR2 FVKESK. In DNA, the CDR3 is TGTGCCAGCAGCCAAGGAGGAGGACCCCCGGGACTAGCGGGAATTGAGCAGTTCTTC. Amino acids: CASSQGGGPPGLAGIEQFF.

The chain has TRBV3-1 (or the pseudogene TRBV3-2) and TRBJ2-3; 8 bases are a match to TRBD2. V lost 4 bases and J lost 8; bases outside the gene matches: 14. The CDR3 consists of 16 residues. Per germline, CDR1 LGHDT and CDR2 YNNKEL (reference sequence). CDR3 sequence: CASSRWSGRSESTQYF. The DNA for the CDR3 is TGTGCCAGCAGCCGTTGGAGCGGGAGATCGGAGAGTACGCAGTATTTT.

The V call is TRBV5-4, the J call TRBJ2-7; D possibly corresponds to TRBD1 (5 bases). Trimming cost V 0 bases and J 5 bases, with 9 bases left between them. Germline lookup yields CDR1 SGHNT and CDR2 YYREEE (reference sequence). CDR3 length equals 13 residues. As DNA, the CDR3 is TGTGCCAGCAGCTTGGACAGGCTCGACGAGCAGTACGTC. Translating it yields CASSLDRLDEQYV.

The gene calls are TRBV2 and TRBJ1-6; 7 nucleotides align to TRBD1. The germline V gene encodes CDR1 SNHLY and CDR2 FYNNEI. This CDR3 comprises 13 residues. The ends lost 7 bases at V and 7 bases at J; junction bases unmatched: 4. For the CDR3, the DNA is TGTGCCAGCACGGGACAGCAAAATTCACCCCTCCACTTT. It codes for CASTGQQNSPLHF.

This chain connects TRBV9 to TRBJ2-5; D is unclear. From germline, CDR1 is SGDLS and CDR2 YYNGEE. Trimming took 0 bases from V and 2 from J, leaving 5 bases between them. The CDR3 runs to 13 residues. CDR3 sequence: CASSVAQQETQYF. The CDR3 bases are TGTGCCAGCAGCGTAGCACAGCAAGAGACCCAGTACTTC.

V is TRBV5-1 and J is TRBJ2-1, with D tentatively TRBD1 (6 bases). The CDR3 spans 14 residues. CDR1 SGHRS and CDR2 YFSETQ come from the germline V gene. V shed 1 base and J shed 4 bases, with 9 bases lying between them. Here the CDR3 DNA reads TGCGCCAGCAGCTTGCCCCAGGGGTACAATGAGCAGTTCTTC. Translation gives CASSLPQGYNEQFF.

The chain links TRBV6-1 to TRBJ2-3, with D tentatively TRBD1 (5 bases). Germline V gives CDR1 MNHNS, CDR2 SASEGT. V was clipped by 6 bases and J by 0 bases, with 25 bases between them. This CDR3 has 19 residues. Here the CDR3 reads CASRERGMYRPDSTDTQYF. CDR3 nucleotide sequence: TGTGCCAGCAGAGAACGTGGGATGTACAGGCCCGATAGCACAGATACGCAGTATTTT.

The chain carries TRBV27 and TRBJ1-2; 8 bases agree with TRBD1. CDR3 size: 13 residues. Germline assignment: CDR1 MNHEY and CDR2 SMNVEV (reference sequence). The J segment lost 9 bases and the V segment lost 2 bases, leaving 5 bases of the junction unmatched. The CDR3 loop reads CASSLPGQGRYTF. Here the CDR3 DNA reads TGTGCCAGCAGTTTACCCGGACAGGGCCGCTACACCTTC.

The V and J genes are TRBV7-9 and TRBJ2-2, with 10 bases aligning to TRBD2. Unmatched junction bases numbered 16, after V lost 6 bases and J lost 3 bases. The CDR3 contains 19 residues. The V gene's germline CDR1 is SEHNR and CDR2 FQNEAQ (reference sequence). The CDR3 reads CASSSAASGSPRDTGELFF. CDR3 DNA sequence: TGTGCCAGCAGTTCAGCGGCTAGCGGGAGCCCCAGGGACACCGGGGAGCTGTTTTTT.

The CDR3 is CASRTGTVNQPQHF. The CDR3 bases are TGTGCCAGCAGGACCGGGACAGTGAATCAGCCCCAGCATTTT. V usage is TRBV6-1 and J usage is TRBJ1-5, with 7 bases identical to TRBD1. The CDR3 has 14 amino acids. Germline V gene data show CDR1 as MNHNS and CDR2 as SASEGT. The V and J ends lost 6 bases and 4 bases, in that order; junction bases with no gene match: 6.

The chain couples TRBV14 to TRBJ2-1; 9 bases are shared with TRBD1. V lost 0 bases and J lost 13; bases outside the gene matches: 19. The CDR3 is made up of 18 amino acids. Germline V CDR1 and CDR2: SGHDN, FVKESK. The CDR3 coding sequence is TGTGCCAGCAGCCAAGAAATGTGGGCCGGGACAGGGAGGTCTCGACAGTTCTTC. Translation: CASSQEMWAGTGRSRQFF.

The rearrangement links TRBV15 to TRBJ2-1; 8 bases map to TRBD2. This CDR3 has 15 residues. The V gene's germline CDR1 is LNHNV and CDR2 YYDKDF (reference sequence). J gave up 2 bases and V 4 bases, and 4 bases lay outside the gene matches. As DNA, the CDR3 is TGTGCCACCAGCAATCGGACTAGCCCCTACAATGAGCAGTTCTTC. Translation gives CATSNRTSPYNEQFF.

The genes are TRBV5-6 and TRBJ2-6; 8 bases are shared with TRBD1. Germline V CDR1 and CDR2: SGHDT, YYEEEE. There are 18 residues in the CDR3. The trim removed 0 bases at V and 2 bases at J, leaving 7 bases unmatched. The CDR3 protein is CASSLAGTGATGANVLTF. The DNA for the CDR3 is TGTGCCAGCAGCTTGGCCGGGACAGGAGCTACTGGGGCCAACGTCCTGACTTTC. The entire variable domain, with the rest obtained from reference TRBV5-6 and TRBJ2-6, is as follows: DAGVTQSPTHLIKTRGQQVTLRCSPKSGHDTVSWYQQALGQGPQFIFQYYEEEERQRGNFPDRFSGHQFPNYSSELNVNALLLGDSALYLCASSLAGTGATGANVLTFGAGSRLTVL.